One sample yielded the 15 T cell receptor beta chains listed below, sequenced in a study of blood T cell repertoires in COVID-19. TCRdb's copy holds only in-frame clones and misses some; the assay was immunoSEQ multiplex PCR. Of 81,000 or so clones listed, around 92% are singletons. Sequencing used peripheral blood. The receptors derive from a woman aged 60-70 years with active COVID-19.

The chain couples TRBV5-1 to TRBJ2-6; TRBD2 is a possible D gene (5 bases). This CDR3 has 13 amino acids. CDR1 and CDR2 (germline): SGHRS, YFSETQ. Trimming stripped 7 bases from V and 7 bases from J, with 12 bases between. CDR3: CASGKEVANVLTF. CDR3 in DNA: TGCGCCAGCGGAAAGGAGGTTGCCAACGTCCTGACTTTC.

This sequence joins TRBV7-9 and TRBJ2-5; 12 nucleotides match TRBD2. After removal of 0 bases from V and 4 bases from J, the junction contained 3 bases not matched to a gene. Germline assignment: CDR1 SEHNR and CDR2 FQNEAQ (reference sequence). This CDR3 has 16 amino acids. CDR3 loop: CASSLAGLAGIETQYF. The CDR3 DNA is TGTGCCAGCAGCTTAGCCGGACTAGCGGGGATAGAGACCCAGTACTTC.

The genes are TRBV7-2 and TRBJ2-7; D is possibly TRBD1 (6 bases). The CDR3 totals 13 residues. V lost 5 bases, J lost 2 bases, and 10 bases lay in between. Germline V gene sequence: CDR1 SGHTA, CDR2 FQGNSA. CDR3 protein: CASSLTGTYEQYF. CDR3 nucleotide sequence: TGTGCCAGCAGCCTTACAGGGACCTACGAGCAGTACTTC.

The V call is TRBV20-1, the J call TRBJ2-5; the D is unclear. The CDR3 loop spans 11 amino acids. Germline V lookup: CDR1 DFQATT, CDR2 SNEGSKA (reference sequence). The ends were cut back, 3 bases at V and 2 bases at J, with 4 bases in the middle. This CDR3 is CSASIQETQYF. CDR3 nucleotide sequence: TGCAGTGCTAGTATACAAGAGACCCAGTACTTC.

The chain has TRBV10-3 and TRBJ1-2; TRBD1 is a possible D gene (6 bases). The CDR3 sequence is 14 residues long. Germline V lookup: CDR1 ENHRY, CDR2 SYGVKD. V lost 6 bases to trimming and J lost 3 bases, with 14 bases between them. The CDR3 nucleotides read TGTGCCATCAGCGATGGGGGGGGCGACTATGGCTACACCTTC. Translated, it gives CAISDGGGDYGYTF.

V gene TRBV5-4 combines with J gene TRBJ2-3; tentative D call: TRBD1 (6 bases). Per the germline V gene, CDR1 is SGHNT and CDR2 is YYREEE (reference sequence). This CDR3 spans 15 amino acids. V gave up 0 bases and J gave up 2 bases, with 10 bases separating them. As DNA, the CDR3 is TGTGCCAGCAGCTTGGGCGGACAGAACACAGATACGCAGTATTTT. It translates to CASSLGGQNTDTQYF.

The chain uses TRBV9 and TRBJ2-2; TRBD2 matches at 8 bases. Germline V lookup: CDR1 SGDLS, CDR2 YYNGEE. The CDR3 spans 13 residues. The ends lost 5 bases at V and 7 bases at J; junction bases unmatched: 4. DNA of the CDR3: TGTGCCAGCAGGGGACTAGTTGACGGGGAGCTGTTTTTT. Translation gives CASRGLVDGELFF.

This rearrangement joins TRBV5-5 to TRBJ1-4, with 9 positions matching TRBD1. J gave up 6 bases and V 3 bases, and 6 bases lay outside the gene matches. The CDR3 spans 15 residues. The germline V gene has CDR1 SGHKS and CDR2 YYEKEE (reference sequence). The CDR3 sequence: CASSSPGQGYEKLFF. The DNA for the CDR3 is TGTGCCAGCAGCTCACCGGGACAGGGATATGAAAAACTGTTTTTT.

This clone came up once. The V call is TRBV28, the J call TRBJ1-5; TRBD1 might be the D (6 bases). Between the trimmed V and J ends, which lost 1 base and 1 base, there was a span of 8 bases. CDR3 length: 15 amino acids. Germline values: CDR1 MDHEN, CDR2 SYDVKM. CDR3 sequence: CASSLSTGSNQPQHF. In nucleotides, the CDR3 is TGTGCCAGCAGTTTATCAACAGGGAGCAATCAGCCCCAGCATTTT.

The V call is TRBV10-1, the J call TRBJ2-1; a weak D match, TRBD2 (5 bases). The CDR3 sequence is 15 residues long. Germline lookup yields CDR1 WNHNN and CDR2 SYGVQD (reference sequence). V lost 6 bases and J 4 bases, leaving 16 bases between the germline ends. CDR3 protein: CASSGSDSRYNEQFF. CDR3 coding DNA: TGCGCCAGCAGCGGATCGGACTCACGATACAATGAGCAGTTCTTC.

The chain recombines TRBV7-9 with TRBJ1-1; D remains unclear. The germline gives CDR1 SEHNR, CDR2 FQNEAQ (reference sequence). The V end lost 5 bases, the J end lost 8 bases, and 15 bases lay between the germline ends. This CDR3 contains 13 residues. CDR3 sequence (DNA): TGTGCCAGCAGCCCGGCGGGTTTCGGAGAAGCTTTCTTT. Its protein product is CASSPAGFGEAFF.

V is TRBV10-3 and J is TRBJ1-6; the D is unclear. The CDR3 runs to 15 residues. The germline V and J ends were trimmed by 3 bases and 0 bases, with 6 bases remaining between them. Germline CDR1 and CDR2: ENHRY and SYGVKD. The CDR3 DNA sequence: TGTGCCATCAGTGACGGGAGCTCCTATAATTCACCCCTCCACTTT. Translation: CAISDGSSYNSPLHF.

The V and J genes are TRBV7-9 and TRBJ1-1; TRBD1 agrees at 7 bases. Germline CDR1 and CDR2: SEHNR and FQNEAQ (reference sequence). The CDR3 covers 17 residues. J gave up 5 bases and V 1 base, and 13 bases lay outside the gene matches. CDR3 region: CASSLGPSRGVGTEAFF. As DNA, the CDR3 is TGTGCCAGCAGCTTAGGCCCTTCCAGGGGGGTAGGGACTGAAGCTTTCTTT.

In this sample, this clone turned up a few times. The chain is built from TRBV6-6 and TRBJ2-3; 8 bases are a match to TRBD2. The trim removed 6 bases at V and 3 bases at J, leaving 8 bases unmatched. The CDR3 contains 15 residues. Germline V gene sequence: CDR1 MNHNY, CDR2 SVGAGI (reference sequence). The CDR3 spells CASSSPSGGTDTQYF. The CDR3 DNA follows: TGTGCCAGCAGCTCCCCCAGCGGGGGTACAGATACGCAGTATTTT.

V is TRBV28 and J is TRBJ2-7; 11 bases map to TRBD1. CDR3 length: 17 residues. V was clipped by 4 bases and J by 5 bases; unmatched bases: 13. The V gene's germline CDR1 is MDHEN and CDR2 SYDVKM. CDR3 bases: TGTGCCAGCAGTTCGGGACAGGGGGAGCGACGGGCCCACGAGCAGTACTTC. This gives the protein CASSSGQGERRAHEQYF.